This paragraph covers one T cell receptor beta chain sequence. Profiling relied on immunoSEQ multiplex PCR, and the TCRdb table lists in-frame clones only, not all of them. Counted here are around 83,000 clones, roughly 91% occurring once; the ten biggest clones make up approximately 13%. This specimen belongs to a study of blood T cell repertoires in COVID-19. On the study more broadly: The cDNA or gDNA used as material had been derived from T cells, B-cell-depleted T cells, or PBMCs.

The V end lost 1 base, the J end lost 0 bases, and 18 bases lay between the germline ends. In germline, CDR1 is SQVTM, CDR2 ANQGSEA. This CDR3 is built from 17 residues. The source is a man between 65 and 85 years old with active or convalescent COVID-19. This sequence joins TRBV29-1 and TRBJ2-5, with a possible D match to TRBD2 (6 bases). The specimen sequenced was peripheral blood. The CDR3 DNA reads TGCAGCGTTGAAGGGACAAGGAGGGGAGGTTACCAAGAGACCCAGTACTTC. Its protein product is CSVEGTRRGGYQETQYF.